These 6 T cell receptor beta chains share one sample of origin, sequenced in a study of metastatic and nonmetastatic thyroid tumors. Each patient came to thyroid surgery without any prior treatment (of any kind). TCRdb ran MiXCR on the PCR reads. Among over 20,000 clones listed, roughly 20% were seen once. Sequencing was carried out using blood. These TCRs come from a female donor with papillary thyroid cancer or a benign thyroid nodule (not recorded which). Some clones in this sample may be carry-over from other donors' samples.

This clone has a count of ten or more. The chain recombines TRBV18 with TRBJ2-1, with 8 bases fitting TRBD2. In germline, CDR1 is KGHSH, CDR2 LQKENI. V trimming: 2 bases; J trimming: 4 bases; junction bases outside the gene matches: 10. The CDR3 consists of 17 residues. In nucleotides, the CDR3 is TGTGCCAGCTCACCAAGAGTCGTAGCGGGGCTATACAATGAGCAGTTCTTC. It specifies CASSPRVVAGLYNEQFF.

The chain has TRBV30 and TRBJ2-7, with 9 bases matching TRBD1. Germline V gene data show CDR1 as GTSNPN and CDR2 as SVGIG (reference sequence). The CDR3 spans 16 residues. V trimming: 2 bases; J trimming: 6 bases; junction bases outside the gene matches: 14. CDR3 in DNA: TGTGCCTGGAGTAAGTTAGGTGGGACAGGGCTTGCCGAGCAGTACTTC. Translated, it gives CAWSKLGGTGLAEQYF.

In this sample, this clone turned up a few times. With a much larger clone just one base away, this may be a read error. The J gene is TRBJ2-5, the V gene TRBV19; D remains unclear. Deletions cut 5 bases from V and 7 bases from J, with 17 bases between. The CDR3 is 14 residues long. Germline V gives CDR1 LNHDA, CDR2 SQIVND (reference sequence). CDR3 protein: CASSAWYLKGTQYF. The CDR3 DNA is TGTGCCAGTAGTGCCTGGTATCTGAAAGGGACCCAGTACTTC.

In this sample, this clone turned up many times. V usage is TRBV5-1 and J usage is TRBJ1-2, with D tentatively TRBD1 (5 bases). The V gene lost 4 bases and the J gene lost 0 bases, with 13 bases spanning the gap. The CDR3 is 15 residues long. Germline values: CDR1 SGHRS, CDR2 YFSETQ. DNA for the CDR3: TGCGCCAGCAGCACCGACAGCAGTACTAACTATGGCTACACCTTC. This sequence encodes CASSTDSSTNYGYTF.

This clone was counted at least ten times. This sequence joins TRBV7-9 and TRBJ2-1, with no clear D. V gave up 5 bases and J gave up 9 bases, with 14 bases separating them. The length of the CDR3 is 13 residues. From germline, CDR1 is SEHNR and CDR2 FQNEAQ (reference sequence). The CDR3 DNA is TGTGCCAGCAGCCGTCAGGCGTCAGGTGAGCAGTTCTTC. It yields the protein CASSRQASGEQFF.

This clone was detected many times. The chain recombines TRBV5-6 with TRBJ2-3, with unresolved D. V lost 1 base to trimming and J lost 3 bases, with 15 bases between them. The germline V gene encodes CDR1 SGHDT and CDR2 YYEEEE. The length of the CDR3 is 16 residues. Written as DNA, the CDR3 is TGTGCCAGCAGCTTGAGTTCTGTGGACGTAACAGATACGCAGTATTTT. Amino acids: CASSLSSVDVTDTQYF. The whole variable domain, filled in from reference TRBV5-6 and TRBJ2-3, reads DAGVTQSPTHLIKTRGQQVTLRCSPKSGHDTVSWYQQALGQGPQFIFQYYEEEERQRGNFPDRFSGHQFPNYSSELNVNALLLGDSALYLCASSLSSVDVTDTQYFGPGTRLTVL.